This T cell receptor (beta chain) was profiled in a study of human T cells and chemical hapten exposure. Study context: Readings were taken at 6 days from patch tests that had applied 0.01% DPC to the upper back. Alopecia areata, totalis or universalis was found in mostly female patients.

One entry per CDR3 protein, called by TCRdb with MiXCR from the RACE reads. The sample shows 70,000 to 90,000 distinct CDR3 sequences, 8% to 13% of them seen only once. Sample time point: patch test 2, 6 weeks after DPC sensitization. Noted treatment: therapeutic diphenylcyclopropenone sensitization with weekly scalp DPC. This clonotype has more than one count but fewer than ten. This CDR3 has 12 residues. The V gene's germline CDR1 is SNHLY and CDR2 FYNNEI. Deletions cut 7 bases from V and 7 bases from J, with 11 bases between. The sample here was whole blood, taken in connection with sensitization to the hapten diphenylcyclopropenone (DPC). This TCR was sampled from a woman in her forties or fifties with alopecia areata. Some clones in this sample may be carry-over from other donors' samples. The chain carries TRBV2 and TRBJ1-5; possibly TRBD1 for D (6 bases). In DNA form, the CDR3 reads TGTGCCAGCAATGTACAGGGACAGCCCCAGCATTTT. Amino acid sequence: CASNVQGQPQHF.